This T cell receptor beta chain is drawn from a study of OX40 agonist ivuxolimab in advanced cancers. Using immunoSEQ multiplex PCR, the repertoire was profiled, and TCRdb retains in-frame clones only, with some absent. The table lists around 49,000 clones, over 60% of them singletons. Deletions cut 0 bases from V and 5 bases from J, with 9 bases between. The CDR3 loop spans 13 amino acids. Germline lookup yields CDR1 SGHRS and CDR2 YFSETQ. The TCR was taken from an adult with an advanced solid tumor such as melanoma, head and neck, liver or kidney cancer. The starting material was CD4+ or CD8+ T cells sorted from blood, obtained in a trial of the OX40 agonist ivuxolimab. The chain is built from TRBV5-1 and TRBJ2-7; unclear D gene. CDR3 in DNA: TGCGCCAGCAGCTTGGCAGGTTGGAACGAGCAGTACTTC. Amino acid sequence: CASSLAGWNEQYF. Full variable domain (outside the CDR3, taken from reference TRBV5-1 and TRBJ2-7): KAGVTQTPRYLIKTRGQQVTLSCSPISGHRSVSWYQQTPGQGLQFLFEYFSETQRNKGNFPGRFSGRQFSNSRSEMNVSTLELGDSALYLCASSLAGWNEQYFGPGTRLTVT.